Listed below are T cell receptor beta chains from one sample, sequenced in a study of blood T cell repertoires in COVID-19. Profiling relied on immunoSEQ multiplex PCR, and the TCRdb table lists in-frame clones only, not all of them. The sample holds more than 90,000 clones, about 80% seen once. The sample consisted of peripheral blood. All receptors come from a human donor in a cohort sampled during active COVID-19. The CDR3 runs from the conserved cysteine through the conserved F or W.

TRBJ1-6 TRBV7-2 CASSHARGWGGNSPLHF
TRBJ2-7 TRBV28 CASSTLPYEQYF
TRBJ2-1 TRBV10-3 CAINQGSPYNEQFF
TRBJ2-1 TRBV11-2 CASSELIAGGVYNEQFF
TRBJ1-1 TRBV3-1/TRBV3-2 CASRRTDMNTEAFF
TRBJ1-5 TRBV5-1 CASSLQGSQPQHF
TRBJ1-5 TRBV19 CASSDTDRQPQHF
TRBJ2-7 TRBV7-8 CASSLYRQGADEQYF
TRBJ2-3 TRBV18 CASSPRGTPGDTQYF
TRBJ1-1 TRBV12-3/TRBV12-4 CASSLSGFTEAFF
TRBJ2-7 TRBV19 CASSSSGTGVREQYF
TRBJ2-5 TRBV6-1 CASSEAQSGLAGVGETQYF
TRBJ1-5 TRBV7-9 CASSSRENYQPQHF
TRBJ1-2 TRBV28 CASSLRANYGYTF
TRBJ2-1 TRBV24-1 CATSEQRGGHNEQFF
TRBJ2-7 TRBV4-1 CASSQAPDSSTYEQYF